These 26 T cell receptor beta chains came from one sample sequenced in a study of tumor-infiltrating lymphocytes in primary liver carcinoma. With approximately 500 ng total RNA as template and a constant-region primer, TCR beta cDNA was made. Slightly modified ARM-PCR with three nested multiplex PCR rounds yielded TCR beta libraries. Forward primers for TRBV1-TRBV30 and a C-beta reverse primer served the first two PCR rounds, at roughly 10 cycles each. Each CDR3 protein is one row after TCRdb ran MiXCR on the multiplex PCR reads. The sample has more than 100,000 distinct CDR3 sequences, less than 75% seen once. Co-extraction of RNA and DNA was performed on about 19-30 mg of unsorted bulk tissue. Sample: tumor-adjacent normal liver tissue. These receptors were taken from a woman aged 60-75 years with primary liver carcinoma and hepatitis B virus infection.

This clonotype was seen repeatedly, ten times or more. This chain links TRBV7-9 with TRBJ1-4, with D hard to call. Trimming cost V 4 bases and J 3 bases, with 12 bases left between them. The germline V gene has CDR1 SEHNR and CDR2 FQNEAQ (reference sequence). The length of the CDR3 is 15 residues. The CDR3 DNA reads as TGTGCCAGCAGCTCCTGGGCAGTACCTAATGAAAAACTGTTTTTT. It codes for CASSSWAVPNEKLFF.

In this sample, this clonotype turned up many times. The chain couples TRBV7-9 to TRBJ2-5; D is tentatively TRBD1 or TRBD2 (5 bases each). Trimming shortened V by 6 bases and J by 3 bases, and 23 bases separated the two germline ends. This CDR3 spans 17 amino acids. CDR1 and CDR2 from the germline V gene are SEHNR and FQNEAQ (reference sequence). Here the CDR3 reads CASRPTNTRGPKETQYF. CDR3 coding DNA: TGTGCCAGCAGACCAACGAACACTCGGGGACCCAAAGAGACCCAGTACTTC.

This clonotype has ten or more counts. The rearrangement uses TRBV12-3 or TRBV12-4 and TRBJ1-5; the D is unclear. V was trimmed by 0 bases and J by 0 bases, leaving 9 bases between them. The CDR3 is 16 residues long. CDR3 DNA sequence: TGTGCCAGCAGTTTAGCAGCCGCCTATAGCAATCAGCCCCAGCATTTT. Its translation is CASSLAAAYSNQPQHF.

This clonotype was detected ten times or more. This chain connects TRBV10-3 to TRBJ2-7; D gene ambiguous. Trimming stripped 0 bases from V and 3 bases from J, with 3 bases between. Germline CDR1 reads ENHRY; CDR2 reads SYGVKD. The CDR3 sequence is 12 residues long. The CDR3 sequence is CAISESGYEQYF. CDR3 nucleotide sequence: TGTGCCATCAGTGAGTCCGGCTACGAGCAGTACTTC.

A remark on this clonotype: The junction departs from germline at one end; a sequencing error may be responsible. The chain combines TRBV12-3 or TRBV12-4 with TRBJ2-1; D remains ambiguous. This CDR3 contains 15 residues. CDR3 DNA sequence: TGTGCCAACAGTCTCATGGAACGGGCCTACAATGAGCAGTTCTTC. It translates to CANSLMERAYNEQFF.

This clonotype was observed many times. The genes are TRBV4-2 and TRBJ2-1; 10 bases agree with TRBD2. CDR3 length equals 18 residues. Germline CDR1 LGHNA, CDR2 YNFKEQ. J gave up 4 bases and V 0 bases, and 9 bases lay outside the gene matches. The CDR3 sequence is CASSQESLAGVGYNEQFF. The CDR3 nucleotides are TGTGCCAGCAGCCAAGAGTCGCTAGCGGGAGTAGGGTACAATGAGCAGTTCTTC.

About this clonotype itself: This may be a read error: a much more frequent sequence differs by one nucleotide. This chain connects TRBV28 to TRBJ2-1, with D perhaps TRBD1 or TRBD2 (5 bases each). The V gene lost 7 bases and the J gene lost 10 bases, with 26 bases spanning the gap. The CDR3 has 16 residues. Looked up from germline, CDR1 is MDHEN and CDR2 is SYDVKM. CDR3: CASTNKVEVRGPEQFF. The CDR3 coding sequence is TGTGCCAGCACCAATAAGGTGGAGGTCCGGGGCCCCGAGCAGTTCTTC.

The chain is built from TRBV20-1 and TRBJ1-1; D gene unclear. In germline, CDR1 is DFQATT, CDR2 SNEGSKA (reference sequence). This CDR3 has 15 residues. V lost 0 bases and J lost 1, with 12 bases in between. Here the CDR3 reads CSARDGRQTNTEAFF. In nucleotides, the CDR3 is TGCAGTGCTAGAGATGGGAGGCAGACGAACACTGAAGCTTTCTTT.

In the case of this clonotype: At one end, the junction sequence differs from germline, possibly due to a read error. The genes are TRBV6-5 and TRBJ2-6; D ambiguous. This CDR3 is built from 20 residues. Germline V gives CDR1 MNHEY, CDR2 SVGAGI. CDR3 region: CTSTPSRLGQPNSGANVLTF. The CDR3 nucleotides read TGTACCAGCACCCCATCCCGTCTCGGGCAGCCGAACTCTGGGGCCAACGTCCTGACTTTC.

Worth noting for this clonotype: Germline is not matched at one junction end, which may reflect a read error. This chain connects TRBV7-9 to TRBJ1-2; D uncertain. The germline CDR1 and CDR2 sequences are SEHNR and FQNEAQ (reference sequence). The CDR3 is 12 amino acids. This CDR3 reads CARSSNLYGYTF. The CDR3 nucleotides read TGTGCCAGAAGCTCAAACCTTTATGGCTACACCTTC.

This clonotype is labeled as medium-sized (0.01 to 0.1%). The chain uses TRBV11-2 and TRBJ2-1; TRBD1 or TRBD2 may be the D gene (5 bases each). Germline-derived CDR1 and CDR2 are SGHAT and FQNNGV. CDR3 length equals 12 residues. V lost 5 bases, J lost 10 bases, and 12 bases lay in between. The CDR3 region has the DNA TGTGCCAGCAGCCTGGGACGGAAAGAGCAGTTCTTC. It is translated as CASSLGRKEQFF.

Notes on this clonotype: A read error is possible here, since a much larger clone lies one base away. The chain uses TRBV4-1 and TRBJ2-2, with D possibly matching TRBD1 (5 bases). The V gene's germline CDR1 is MGHRA and CDR2 YSYEKL. There are 21 residues in the CDR3. The CDR3 protein is CASSQDGSWGLTGVNIGELFF. For the CDR3, the DNA is TGCGCCAGCAGCCAAGATGGGTCCTGGGGCCTGACTGGCGTGAACATCGGGGAGCTGTTTTTT.

To note about this clonotype: An end of the junction does not agree with germline; a read error may underlie this. This sequence joins TRBV12-3 or TRBV12-4 and TRBJ1-2; TRBD1 agrees at 7 bases. The CDR3 runs to 13 residues. The CDR3: CASSYDRARAYTF. CDR3 sequence (DNA): TGTGCCAGCAGCTACGACAGGGCGCGTGCCTACACTTTC.

On this clonotype: One end of the junction fails to match germline, which may point to a read error. The CDR3 loop reads CARTPGQGDANQSQHF. DNA of the CDR3: TGTGCCAGGACACCGGGACAGGGAGACGCCAATCAGTCCCAGCATTTT. The rearrangement uses TRBV6-6 and TRBJ1-5, with 9 bases lining up with TRBD1. Germline V gene sequence: CDR1 MNHNY, CDR2 SVGAGI (reference sequence). The CDR3 spans 16 residues.

Concerning this clonotype: It may be a read error: a sequence one base away is much more abundant. The chain combines TRBV12-3 or TRBV12-4 with TRBJ1-2, with D unclear. CDR3 size: 13 residues. This CDR3 reads CVSTGSLNYGYTF. Written as DNA, the CDR3 is TGTGTCAGCACCGGGTCTCTAAACTATGGCTACACCTTC.

This clonotype was observed a few times. Germline and junction disagree at one end, which may indicate a read error. The rearrangement joins TRBV30 to TRBJ2-1; 12 bases match TRBD2. Germline values: CDR1 GTSNPN, CDR2 SVGIG (reference sequence). This CDR3 is built from 16 residues. The CDR3 loop reads CAWSVLAGGVRNEQSF. CDR3 coding DNA: TGTGCCTGGAGTGTACTAGCGGGAGGAGTTAGGAATGAGCAGTCCTTC.

This clonotype has just a few counts. Possible read error: a much larger clone is one base away. A read error is likely, as this CDR3 ends without the conserved phenylalanine or tryptophan. The CDR3 DNA reads as TGTGCCAGCAGCTTAGGGACTAGCGGGCCGAGCACAGATACGCAGTATTAT. Protein sequence: CASSLGTSGPSTDTQYY. The V call is TRBV7-8, the J call TRBJ2-3; 11 bases align to TRBD2. CDR3 length equals 17 residues. Per germline, CDR1 SGHVS and CDR2 FQNEAQ. Trimming took 1 base from V and 0 from J; bases not matched to a gene: 3.

As regards this clonotype: Just one base apart from a much larger clone, this may be a read error. The chain carries TRBV28 and TRBJ2-5; 8 positions agree with TRBD2. CDR3 length: 13 residues. CDR1 and CDR2 (germline): MDHEN, SYDVKM. The CDR3 region is CASTPGGRETHYF. The CDR3 nucleotides read TGTGCCAGCACCCCGGGGGGGCGTGAGACCCACTACTTC. Together with reference TRBV28 and TRBJ2-5, the CDR3 gives the full variable domain: DVKVTQSSRYLVKRTGEKVFLECVQDMDHENMFWYRQDPGLGLRLIYFSYDVKMKEKGDIPEGYSVSREKKERFSLILESASTNQTSMYLCASTPGGRETHYFGPGTRLLVL.

This chain links TRBV1 with TRBJ2-7; TRBD1 reflects the table's D call only, with no check against the DNA. TRBV1 is a pseudogene segment. The CDR3 is 17 residues long. CDR3 sequence: CTSSQDSARQPTYEQYF. The CDR3 nucleotides read TGCACCAGCAGCCAAGATTCGGCGAGACAGCCAACCTACGAGCAGTACTTC.

V usage is TRBV5-1 and J usage is TRBJ2-7, with TRBD2 identical over 9 bases. The CDR3 is 16 amino acids. Germline CDR1 is SGHRS and CDR2 is YFSETQ. The CDR3 protein is CTSSLRSSGNTYEQYF. CDR3 DNA sequence: TGCACAAGCAGCTTGAGGTCTAGCGGGAATACCTACGAGCAGTACTTC.

This clonotype showed up many times. The chain links TRBV12-3 or TRBV12-4 to TRBJ1-5; tentatively, D is TRBD1 (6 bases). The CDR3 totals 17 residues. The V gene lost 2 bases and the J gene lost 0 bases, with 14 bases spanning the gap. CDR3 nucleotide sequence: TGTGCCAGCAGTTTAATCAGGGGATGGGATAGCAATCAGCCCCAGCATTTT. This translates into CASSLIRGWDSNQPQHF.

Turning to this clonotype: The junction and the germline gene differ at one end; a read error may be behind it. This chain joins TRBV11-2 and TRBJ2-1; weak D call: TRBD2 (5 bases). The CDR3 is 14 residues long. Germline V gene data show CDR1 as SGHAT and CDR2 as FQNNGV. The CDR3 DNA reads TGTGCCAACAGTCCGGACTCGAGGTATATGGAGCGGTTCTTC. It encodes CANSPDSRYMERFF.

A remark on this clonotype: One end of the junction fails to match germline, which may point to a read error. The rearrangement links TRBV6-1 to TRBJ2-3; 8 bases are a match to TRBD1. CDR3 length: 14 residues. Germline V gene sequence: CDR1 MNHNS, CDR2 SASEGT. The CDR3 DNA follows: TGTGCCGGCACCCGGGACAGGTCAGGAGATACGCGGTATTTT. Protein: CAGTRDRSGDTRYF.

Turning to this clonotype: One end of the junction does not line up with germline, which may come from a read error. V usage is TRBV6-5 and J usage is TRBJ1-1; possibly TRBD1 for D (6 bases). The CDR3 is 14 residues long. In germline, CDR1 is MNHEY, CDR2 SVGAGI. DNA for the CDR3: TGTGCCAGCAGATTCGACAGGAAAAGGCCTGAAGCTGTCTTT. It specifies CASRFDRKRPEAVF.

This clonotype was seen ten or more times. The V and J genes are TRBV6-2 or TRBV6-3 and TRBJ2-5; D not certain. With 2 bases removed from V and 7 bases from J, the gap between germline ends came to 11 bases. The germline V gene encodes CDR1 MNHEY and CDR2 SVGEGT. The CDR3 loop spans 13 amino acids. CDR3 sequence: CASSYDPRRTQYF. The CDR3 DNA follows: TGTGCCAGCAGTTACGACCCACGGAGGACCCAGTACTTC.

For this clonotype: At one end, the junction sequence differs from germline, possibly due to a read error. This chain uses TRBV29-1 with TRBJ2-2; 7 nucleotides line up with TRBD1. This CDR3 is built from 14 residues. Germline CDR1 and CDR2: SQVTM and ANQGSEA. The CDR3 coding sequence is TGCAACGTTGCCGGACAAGGGGGCACCGGGGAACTGTTTTTT. Amino acids: CNVAGQGGTGELFF.